This T cell receptor beta chain came from a study of T cells in Graves' hyperthyroidism and ophthalmopathy. Hyperthyroidism of Graves' type that showed no ophthalmopathy progression within 18 months was stable. The study enrolled patients aged 18 to 65 with newly diagnosed hyperthyroidism of under 2 months' duration. The CDR3 regions of TCR beta were amplified from RNA transcripts. When the TCR CDR3 underwent first-round RT-PCR, the HTBI primer set was used. TCRdb analysed the multiplex PCR reads with MiXCR anew, one entry per CDR3 protein. The table records about 610,000 distinct CDR3 sequences, about half of them present only once. Input material: peripheral blood or thyroid tissue (not recorded which). This TCR derives from a woman under 30 with Graves' hyperthyroidism.

The CDR3 DNA sequence: TGTGCCAGCAGTTTGTGGGCGGGGTCGTCCCAGTACTTC. Its protein is CASSLWAGSSQYF. V and J are TRBV6-1 and TRBJ2-5; tentatively, D is TRBD2 (6 bases). This CDR3 region has 13 residues. V lost 5 bases and J 9 bases, leaving 16 bases between the germline ends. Germline lookup yields CDR1 MNHNS and CDR2 SASEGT.